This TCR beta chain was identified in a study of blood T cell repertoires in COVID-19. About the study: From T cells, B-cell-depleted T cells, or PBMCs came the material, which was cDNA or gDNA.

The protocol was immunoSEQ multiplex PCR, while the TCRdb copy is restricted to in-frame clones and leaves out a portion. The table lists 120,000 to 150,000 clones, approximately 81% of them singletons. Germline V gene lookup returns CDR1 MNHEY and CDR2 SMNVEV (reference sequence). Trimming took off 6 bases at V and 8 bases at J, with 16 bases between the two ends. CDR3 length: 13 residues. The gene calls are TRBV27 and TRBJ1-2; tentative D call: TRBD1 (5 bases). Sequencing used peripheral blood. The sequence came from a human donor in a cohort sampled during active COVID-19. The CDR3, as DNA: TGTGCCAGCAGCCAGCCTCAGGGTCGCGGCTACACCTTC. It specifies CASSQPQGRGYTF.